This T cell receptor beta chain emerged from a study of shared clonotypes between healthy human individuals. Study at large: The donor group consisted of a couple of women and three men, aged 18 to 49.

Points from the study as a whole: The study generally estimated greater richness for naive than memory subsets. The study found lower generation probabilities in non-shared clonotypes than in those shared by all four donors.

In germline, CDR1 is MNHEY, CDR2 SMNVEV (reference sequence). The CDR3 covers 14 residues. V was clipped by 4 bases and J by 3 bases, with 12 bases between them. Clones were read by immunoSEQ multiplex PCR, and TCRdb kept only the in-frame ones, dropping some. The table has 1.6 million or so clones, around 98.5% seen once. Negatively enriched CD4+ T cells were divided by CD45RA into naive and memory. About this clone: The antigen is not known.

The clonotype originates from a man between 25 and 39 years old in good health. This rearrangement joins TRBV27 to TRBJ1-1; D perhaps matches TRBD1 (5 bases). The sequencing input was naive CD4+ T cells sorted from blood. Documented subset: CD45RA+ positively selected. This chain's CDR3 is CASSSYAGYTEAFF. The CDR3 region has the DNA TGTGCCAGCAGTTCATACGCAGGGTACACTGAAGCTTTCTTT.